The next 25 T cell receptor beta chains were all read from a single sample in a study of blood T cells in healthy people across ages. The second PCR ran 7 to 11 cycles with a sample-barcoded 5' primer and J-beta primers. TCRdb reprocessed the 5' RACE reads with MiXCR, giving one entry per CDR3 protein. This table has about 770,000 distinct CDR3 sequences, 44% appearing once. Sequenced sample: blood. These receptors were collected from a man in his sixties in good health.

This clonotype was picked up one time. The chain recombines TRBV20-1 with TRBJ1-5; the D is unclear. Per the germline V gene, CDR1 is DFQATT and CDR2 is SNEGSKA (reference sequence). Trimming stripped 1 base from V and 4 bases from J, with 11 bases between. This CDR3 region has 14 residues. The CDR3 DNA is TGCAGTGCTAGAGCGGCCATTTCGAATCAGCCCCAGCATTTT. Translating it yields CSARAAISNQPQHF.

In its sample, this clonotype was seen once. CDR3 region: CASSDGTSGTGELFF. The CDR3 DNA reads TGTGCCAGCAGTGACGGGACTAGCGGGACCGGGGAGCTGTTTTTT. The chain links TRBV27 to TRBJ2-2; 12 bases align to TRBD2. V lost 5 bases, J lost 5 bases, and 3 bases stayed unmatched. Looked up from germline, CDR1 is MNHEY and CDR2 is SMNVEV (reference sequence). The CDR3 has 15 amino acids.

In its sample, this clonotype was seen many times. The CDR3 protein is CASSEGLVRWDSPQETQYF. The CDR3 DNA follows: TGTGCCAGCAGTGAAGGGCTCGTAAGGTGGGATTCCCCACAAGAGACCCAGTACTTC. The chain carries TRBV2 and TRBJ2-5; D unclear. Germline CDR1 reads SNHLY; CDR2 reads FYNNEI. The CDR3 has 19 amino acids. Deletions cut 1 base from V and 2 bases from J, with 23 bases between.

Notes on this clonotype: The junction departs from germline at one end; a sequencing error may be responsible. The chain is built from TRBV4-3 and TRBJ2-3; a possible D gene is TRBD2 (6 bases). The CDR3 covers 13 residues. Germline CDR1 LGHNA, CDR2 YSLEER. CDR3 bases: TGCACCAGCAGCCAAGATAGCGGTCGGGTGCAGTATTTT. Amino acids: CTSSQDSGRVQYF.

The table lists this clonotype with a few counts. The gene calls are TRBV29-1 and TRBJ2-3, with 11 bases that match TRBD2. CDR1 is SQVTM, CDR2 ANQGSEA, per germline. J lost 3 bases, V lost 4 bases, and 6 bases had no gene match. The CDR3 covers 15 residues. CDR3: CSVGVAGGRTDTQYF. The CDR3 DNA sequence: TGCAGCGTTGGGGTAGCGGGGGGGCGGACAGATACGCAGTATTTT.

This chain links TRBV10-3 with TRBJ1-2, with D hard to call. Germline loops: CDR1 ENHRY, CDR2 SYGVKD. V gave up 3 bases and J gave up 4 bases, with 9 bases separating them. The CDR3 is 13 amino acids. The DNA of the CDR3 is TGTGCCATCAGTGATAGTCCAGGCTATGGCTACACCTTC. It codes for CAISDSPGYGYTF.

There are a few counts of this clonotype. The gene calls are TRBV11-2 and TRBJ2-3; 8 nucleotides line up with TRBD1. CDR1 and CDR2 from the germline V gene are SGHAT and FQNNGV. The CDR3 is 15 amino acids. The V gene end was trimmed by 1 base and the J gene end by 9 bases; junction bases not matched to a gene: 9. The CDR3: CASSLGPQGDLTQYF. As DNA, the CDR3 is TGTGCCAGCAGCTTAGGTCCACAGGGGGACCTAACGCAGTATTTT.

CDR3 protein: CASSQDTGTGDYEQYF. The CDR3 DNA reads TGCGCCAGCAGCCAAGACACCGGGACAGGAGACTACGAGCAGTACTTC. The chain carries TRBV4-3 and TRBJ2-7; TRBD1 aligns across 8 bases. Germline values: CDR1 LGHNA, CDR2 YSLEER. Germline trimming cut 0 bases from V and 3 bases from J; bases unmatched to any gene: 7. CDR3 length equals 16 residues.

V gene TRBV5-1 combines with J gene TRBJ1-4, with 7 positions matching TRBD1. CDR1 is SGHRS and CDR2 is YFSETQ in the germline V gene. Trimming took 1 base from V and 0 from J; bases not matched to a gene: 3. This CDR3 comprises 16 residues. CDR3 region: CASSLRGQSTNEKLFF. CDR3 nucleotides: TGCGCCAGCAGCTTGAGGGGGCAGTCAACTAATGAAAAACTGTTTTTT.

The rearrangement links TRBV3-1 to TRBJ2-3; D ambiguous. This CDR3 spans 15 amino acids. CDR1 is LGHDT, CDR2 YNNKEL, per germline (reference sequence). Trimming cost V 0 bases and J 4 bases, with 11 bases left between them. CDR3 bases: TGTGCCAGCAGCCAAGAGTCGGCCTCGGCAGATACGCAGTATTTT. Translation gives CASSQESASADTQYF.

The V call is TRBV11-3, the J call TRBJ1-1; 10 nucleotides agree with TRBD1. With V trimmed by 1 base and J by 5 bases, 4 bases remained unmatched. Germline V CDR1 and CDR2: SGHNT, YENEEA. This CDR3 is built from 15 residues. CDR3 DNA: TGTGCCAGCAGCTTAGCCGGGACAGGGGATACTGAAGCTTTCTTT. Protein sequence: CASSLAGTGDTEAFF.

The rearrangement joins TRBV19 to TRBJ2-1; 9 bases are shared with TRBD2. This CDR3 comprises 15 residues. The germline V gene has CDR1 LNHDA and CDR2 SQIVND (reference sequence). V was pared by 5 bases and J by 5 bases, with 7 bases of the junction left unmatched. The CDR3, as DNA: TGTGCCAGTAGTGTGTCGCGGGGGGGGAACAATGAGCAGTTCTTC. This translates into CASSVSRGGNNEQFF.

This clonotype occurred many times. V is TRBV3-1 and J is TRBJ2-1, with 7 positions matching TRBD1. This CDR3 comprises 15 residues. V dropped 4 bases and J dropped 6; count of bases not matched to a gene: 9. Germline V gives CDR1 LGHDT, CDR2 YNNKEL (reference sequence). This chain's CDR3 is CASSPEGAGGNEQFF. CDR3 in DNA: TGTGCCAGCAGCCCAGAGGGGGCAGGGGGCAATGAGCAGTTCTTC.

The rearrangement links TRBV20-1 to TRBJ2-5; TRBD2 is a possible D gene (5 bases). Per the germline V gene, CDR1 is DFQATT and CDR2 is SNEGSKA (reference sequence). Trimming took off 6 bases at V and 1 base at J, with 15 bases between the two ends. The CDR3 is made up of 14 amino acids. CDR3 in DNA: TGCAGTGCGACAAAGGACTCCCTCCAAGAGACCCAGTACTTC. Protein product: CSATKDSLQETQYF.

The chain uses TRBV20-1 and TRBJ2-1; TRBD2 is a possible D gene (5 bases). The end of the DNA aligns better with TRBJ2-7, so the J call may be wrong. The CDR3 is 13 amino acids. Germline V gene data show CDR1 as DFQATT and CDR2 as SNEGSKA (reference sequence). Here the CDR3 reads CSARSGSYNEQYF. The CDR3 DNA follows: TGCAGTGCTAGGTCGGGGTCCTACAATGAGCAGTACTTC.

The table lists this clonotype with a few counts. The rearrangement uses TRBV7-9 and TRBJ2-7, with 11 bases matching TRBD2. Trimming cost V 1 base and J 0 bases; bases outside gene matches: 2. Germline V CDR1 and CDR2: SEHNR, FQNEAQ (reference sequence). The CDR3 length is 16 residues. The CDR3 DNA is TGTGCCAGCAGCTTAGGACTAGCGGGGCGCTCCTACGAGCAGTACTTC. Amino acids: CASSLGLAGRSYEQYF.

In regard to this clonotype: The junction departs from germline at one end; a sequencing error may be responsible. V and J are TRBV3-1 and TRBJ2-1; 13 nucleotides line up with TRBD2. The CDR3 length is 15 residues. Germline V CDR1 and CDR2: LGHDT, YNNKEL (reference sequence). The CDR3 region is CASSPGLAGVNVQFF. In DNA form, the CDR3 reads TGTGCCAGCAGCCCCGGACTAGCGGGGGTCAATGTGCAGTTCTTC.

The V gene is TRBV7-9, the J gene TRBJ2-4; D is uncertain. The V gene lost 1 base and the J gene lost 1 base, with 11 bases spanning the gap. Germline CDR1 and CDR2: SEHNR and FQNEAQ (reference sequence). This CDR3 has 16 amino acids. CDR3 protein: CASSLVTGTAKNIQYF. CDR3 nucleotides: TGTGCCAGCAGCTTAGTTACGGGTACGGCCAAAAACATTCAGTACTTC. Full variable domain (rest looked up from reference TRBV7-9 and TRBJ2-4): DTGVSQNPRHKITKRGQNVTFRCDPISEHNRLYWYRQTLGQGPEFLTYFQNEAQLEKSRLLSDRFSAERPKGSFSTLEIQRTEQGDSAMYLCASSLVTGTAKNIQYFGAGTRLSVL.

The chain is built from TRBV20-1 and TRBJ2-3, with 7 nucleotides matching TRBD1. Losses at the gene ends were 5 bases for V and 0 bases for J; bases not matched to a gene: 5. The germline gives CDR1 DFQATT, CDR2 SNEGSKA (reference sequence). The CDR3 extends over 14 amino acids. CDR3 in DNA: TGCAGTGCTGACAGGGCCCAGAGCACAGATACGCAGTATTTT. Protein sequence: CSADRAQSTDTQYF.

This clonotype came up a few times. The gene calls are TRBV5-1 and TRBJ1-5, with D maybe TRBD1 (6 bases). The CDR3 is 13 residues long. Germline V gene lookup returns CDR1 SGHRS and CDR2 YFSETQ. Trimming removed 4 bases from V and 9 bases from J, with 14 bases in between. The CDR3 DNA reads TGCGCCAGCAGCATCGACAGGCGGGGGCCCCAGCATTTT. It encodes CASSIDRRGPQHF.

About this clonotype itself: A junction end diverges from the germline sequence, so it may reflect a read error. The J gene is TRBJ1-2, the V gene TRBV20-1, with D maybe TRBD1 (5 bases). Germline CDR1 and CDR2: DFQATT and SNEGSKA (reference sequence). This CDR3 region has 16 residues. Here the CDR3 reads CSARASGRELNCGYTF. The CDR3 region has the DNA TGCAGTGCTAGAGCTTCAGGGCGGGAGTTAAACTGTGGCTACACCTTC.

This clonotype was counted between two and nine times. The chain combines TRBV7-6 with TRBJ1-4; TRBD1 matches at 11 bases. In germline, CDR1 is SGHVS, CDR2 FNYEAQ. Germline trimming cut 5 bases from V and 7 bases from J; bases unmatched to any gene: 3. The CDR3 consists of 14 residues. CDR3 sequence: CASSPGTGGEKLFF. In DNA form, the CDR3 reads TGTGCCAGCAGCCCCGGGACAGGGGGTGAAAAACTGTTTTTT.

The V call is TRBV20-1, the J call TRBJ1-2; 10 nucleotides match TRBD1. Unmatched junction bases numbered 8, after V lost 0 bases and J lost 4 bases. The CDR3 is 16 amino acids. Germline V gives CDR1 DFQATT, CDR2 SNEGSKA (reference sequence). The CDR3 DNA sequence: TGCAGTGCTAGAGATCCTGGACAGGGGGAGACCTATGGCTACACCTTC. Protein sequence: CSARDPGQGETYGYTF.

This clonotype has more than one count but fewer than ten. V is TRBV18 and J is TRBJ1-4, with unresolved D. V lost 1 base, J lost 0 bases, and 6 bases lay in between. Germline V gene data show CDR1 as KGHSH and CDR2 as LQKENI. This CDR3 region has 15 residues. In DNA, the CDR3 is TGTGCCAGCTCACCACGGGATGCAACTAATGAAAAACTGTTTTTT. This codes for CASSPRDATNEKLFF.

V is TRBV20-1 and J is TRBJ2-7, with 11 positions matching TRBD2. Trimming cost V 2 bases and J 3 bases; bases outside gene matches: 3. Germline CDR1 is DFQATT and CDR2 is SNEGSKA (reference sequence). The CDR3 runs 14 residues. The CDR3 nucleotides read TGCAGTGCTAGAACTAGCGGGGGTTTCTACGAGCAGTACTTC. Translating it yields CSARTSGGFYEQYF.